This T cell receptor beta chain was recorded in a study of T cells in localized non-small cell lung cancer (TCRdb year 2020). With regard to the full study: The study analyzed T cell repertoires of hundreds of early-stage NSCLC patients, comparing tumors and uninvolved tumor-adjacent lungs. NSCLC patients had a mean age of approximately 70 years, and approximately 140 were male and some 98 female. The cohort consisted of 236 treatment-naive NSCLC patients whose localized lung tumors had been resected. The study at large found these results: Longer overall survival was associated with higher blood T cell density, whereas shorter survival was associated with higher adjacent-lung clonality. The highest T cell clonality was observed in uninvolved tumor-adjacent lung, where clonality exceeded that of tumor, suggesting that antigenic responses were more focused in uninvolved tumor-adjacent lung. Of the top 100 tumor clones, a median of roughly 56 were detected in paired uninvolved adjacent lung; under 35 were also among that lung's top 100. Because multi-region tumor sequencing was not performed, intratumor heterogeneity could not be ruled out. Because of the exploratory design, TCR variables were selected using unadjusted p-values without false-discovery rate correction.

The immunoSEQ Assay was used to sequence TCR beta CDR3 regions from DNA. As for how the authors treated the data: To compute T cell density, TCR beta template counts were normalized to usable DNA, which was estimated by amplifying housekeeping genes. Richness was estimated with the preseqR package, extrapolating to 400,000 templates for PBMC samples and 120,000 templates for tissue samples. Clonality was taken to be one minus Pielou's evenness. Differential abundance testing on productive amino-acid clonotypes, with a minimum total count of 5 and an alpha of 0.1, was used to identify tissue-enriched TCRs. The Jaccard Index and the Morisita Overlap Index were used to measure how much the repertoires overlapped between compartments. GLIPH clustered TCR beta CDR3s with public tetramer-defined viral CDR3s; viral motifs required at least three viral sequences plus V-gene enrichment. Here the immuneACCESS table is served through TCRdb, limited to in-frame sequences with V and J called. Missing clones are a known gap in these copies; in checked studies unresolved V genes cover under half, and the rest lacks a known reason. V and J calls and clone size are those listed in that table; D and trimming were worked out from the DNA. The sample table shows roughly 25,000 clones, and 92% are seen once. The ten largest clones take up 2.5% to 3% of the sample.

About this clone: This clone's antigen is unknown. No qualities accompany the bases; no much larger clone lies one base away.

Per the germline V gene, SGHTS is the CDR1 and YDEGEE is the CDR2. V lost 2 bases and J lost 5 bases; the stretch between them is 13 bases long. Reading from cysteine to phenylalanine, the CDR3 counts 15 amino acids. Only the CDR3 DNA is retained, 45 bases long and in frame from the first base. At diagnosis, peripheral blood, uninvolved tumor-adjacent lung and tumor were collected and stored as a combination of fresh-frozen and FFPE material. For TCR repertoire profiling, blood samples were analyzed as peripheral blood mononuclear cells. The TCR was taken from a woman aged 40-75 years with stage I lung adenocarcinoma. The source was peripheral blood, collected before any cancer treatment. In this chain, TRBV5-8 is recombined with TRBJ2-2; TRBD1 could be the D gene, as 6 bases match. The DNA sequence is as follows: TGTGCCAGCAGCTTTTGGGGGCTTGGAACCGGGGAGCTGTTTTTT. This codes for CASSFWGLGTGELFF.